A few counts support the clone carrying this T cell receptor (beta chain). The antigen is not known. Germline-derived CDR1 and CDR2 are SGHRS and YFSETQ. The CDR3 covers 15 residues. With 3 bases removed from V and 0 bases from J, the gap between germline ends came to 10 bases. The data stem from a study of cytomegalovirus exposure and HLA in healthy donors. Vbeta (60) and Jbeta (13) primers were used in the PCR. TCRdb's table, derived via immunoSEQ multiplex PCR, lists solely in-frame clones and lacks some. The data contain 140,000 to 150,000 clones, over 65% of them singletons. Study outcomes and limitations: Some TCR beta chains (more than 150 of them) were listed as cytomegalovirus-associated. An assumption of roughly uniform sequencing depth across donors underlay the presence/absence analyses.

The clonotype originates from a man aged 40-49 years in good health and CMV-seropositive. Source material: PBMCs. The chain has TRBV5-1 and TRBJ2-1; D is unclear. The CDR3 DNA reads as TGCGCCAGCAGCTACGATAGTAGCTCCTACAATGAGCAGTTCTTC. It codes for CASSYDSSSYNEQFF. Full variable domain (outside the CDR3, taken from reference TRBV5-1 and TRBJ2-1): KAGVTQTPRYLIKTRGQQVTLSCSPISGHRSVSWYQQTPGQGLQFLFEYFSETQRNKGNFPGRFSGRQFSNSRSEMNVSTLELGDSALYLCASSYDSSSYNEQFFGPGTRLTVL.